One and the same sample provided the 23 T cell receptor beta chains below, sequenced in a study of blood T cell repertoires in COVID-19 (TCRdb year 2020). The library was generated by the immunoSEQ multiplex PCR assay. Imported from immuneACCESS, the table was reduced by TCRdb to in-frame sequences with V and J called. These copies leave out some clones; in studies compared against another copy, an unresolved V gene accounts for under half, and the cause of the remainder is not known. Across this sample there are over 200,000 clones, with about 89% seen only once. Of the sample, 2% to 3% is held by the ten largest clones. The sample taken for sequencing was peripheral blood. Every receptor here comes from a woman in her fifties or sixties with acute or convalescent COVID-19.

Here the CDR3 reads CASSLWGGQGASLGYTF. The CDR3 coding sequence is TGTGCCAGCAGCTTGTGGGGGGGACAGGGGGCCTCGTTAGGCTACACCTTC. V and J are TRBV5-4 and TRBJ1-2; TRBD1 aligns across 12 bases. The CDR3 consists of 17 residues. After removal of 1 base from V and 8 bases from J, the junction contained 12 bases not matched to a gene. Germline V gives CDR1 SGHNT, CDR2 YYREEE (reference sequence).

The chain carries TRBV27 and TRBJ2-7; 9 nucleotides line up with TRBD1. The CDR3 sequence is 12 residues long. Looked up from germline, CDR1 is MNHEY and CDR2 is SMNVEV (reference sequence). The V gene end was trimmed by 5 bases and the J gene end by 9 bases; junction bases not matched to a gene: 5. CDR3 sequence: CASSKPDRGQYF. The DNA of the CDR3 is TGTGCCAGCAGTAAACCGGACAGGGGGCAGTACTTC.

Only a few counts were recorded for this clone. This chain links TRBV28 with TRBJ2-5, with D perhaps TRBD1 (5 bases). This CDR3 has 13 residues. The V end was cut by 0 bases, the J end by 3 bases, with 5 bases between. Germline CDR1 MDHEN, CDR2 SYDVKM. The CDR3 DNA reads TGTGCCAGCAGTTTATGGACAGAAGAGACCCAGTACTTC. Its translation: CASSLWTEETQYF.

The chain couples TRBV7-9 to TRBJ1-1, with 8 bases identical to TRBD1. The junction had 4 bases not matched to a gene; V was cut back by 5 bases and J by 5 bases. Looked up from germline, CDR1 is SEHNR and CDR2 is FQNEAQ (reference sequence). This CDR3 comprises 13 residues. The DNA for the CDR3 is TGTGCCAGCAGCGTCGACAGGGGAACTGAAGCTTTCTTT. This codes for CASSVDRGTEAFF.

V gene TRBV19 combines with J gene TRBJ1-5; D ambiguous. CDR1 is LNHDA and CDR2 is SQIVND in the germline V gene (reference sequence). The CDR3 has 13 amino acids. Trimming removed 7 bases at V and 3 bases at J, with 10 bases between. The CDR3 DNA reads TGTGCCAGTACTACGGTCCCCAATCAGCCCCAGCATTTT. It yields the protein CASTTVPNQPQHF.

The V and J genes are TRBV7-2 and TRBJ2-2, with 7 bases aligning to TRBD1. Per the germline V gene, CDR1 is SGHTA and CDR2 is FQGNSA. The CDR3 consists of 16 residues. Germline trimming cut 0 bases from V and 4 bases from J; bases unmatched to any gene: 5. CDR3 loop: CASSLASAGGTGELFF. The CDR3 coding sequence is TGTGCCAGCAGCTTAGCGTCGGCAGGGGGCACCGGGGAGCTGTTTTTT. The entire variable domain, with the rest obtained from reference TRBV7-2 and TRBJ2-2, is as follows: GAGVSQSPSNKVTEKGKDVELRCDPISGHTALYWYRQSLGQGLEFLIYFQGNSAPDKSGLPSDRFSAERTGGSVSTLTIQRTQQEDSAVYLCASSLASAGGTGELFFGEGSRLTVL.

The V gene is TRBV5-1, the J gene TRBJ1-5; 8 nucleotides align to TRBD1. This CDR3 spans 14 amino acids. With 4 bases clipped from V and 5 bases from J, the junction kept 5 bases outside the gene matches. The germline V gene has CDR1 SGHRS and CDR2 YFSETQ. In nucleotides, the CDR3 is TGCGCCAGCAGCCCCTCGACAGGGGATCAGCCCCAGCATTTT. Translating gives CASSPSTGDQPQHF.

Only one count was recorded for this clone. The chain joins TRBV6-5 to TRBJ2-7, with D hard to call. This CDR3 is built from 13 residues. Germline values: CDR1 MNHEY, CDR2 SVGAGI. V was pared by 7 bases and J by 2 bases, with 12 bases between. CDR3 in amino acids: CASKPAPAYEQYF. For the CDR3, the DNA is TGTGCCAGCAAGCCCGCGCCGGCCTACGAGCAGTACTTC.

This rearrangement joins TRBV25-1 to TRBJ1-6, with TRBD1 identical over 10 bases. Trimming removed 8 bases from V and 6 bases from J; junction bases left unmatched: 1. This CDR3 has 13 amino acids. Germline CDR1 is MGHDK and CDR2 is SYGVNS. The CDR3 here is CASRDRGNSPLHF. CDR3 bases: TGTGCCAGCCGGGACAGGGGTAATTCACCCCTCCACTTT.

In its sample, this clone was seen once. The J gene is TRBJ1-2, the V gene TRBV7-9; 7 positions agree with TRBD1. Germline lookup yields CDR1 SEHNR and CDR2 FQNEAQ (reference sequence). Unmatched junction bases numbered 8, after V lost 5 bases and J lost 5 bases. The CDR3 contains 14 residues. CDR3 residues: CASSEQGRKYGYTF. CDR3 DNA sequence: TGTGCCAGCAGCGAACAGGGGAGGAAGTATGGCTACACCTTC.

V usage is TRBV19 and J usage is TRBJ2-1; 10 bases are shared with TRBD2. The ends lost 0 bases at V and 5 bases at J; junction bases unmatched: 10. The CDR3 length is 18 residues. Germline values: CDR1 LNHDA, CDR2 SQIVND (reference sequence). CDR3 nucleotide sequence: TGTGCCAGTAGTATAGATCATCAGCGGACTAGCGGACACAATGAGCAGTTCTTC. This codes for CASSIDHQRTSGHNEQFF.

The J gene is TRBJ2-1, the V gene TRBV6-1; 7 bases are a match to TRBD2. V shed 4 bases, J shed 0 bases, and the junction held 6 bases outside the gene matches. In germline, CDR1 is MNHNS, CDR2 SASEGT. The CDR3 has 16 residues. In DNA form, the CDR3 reads TGTGCCAGCAGTGGTAGTCTAGCGGACTCCTACAATGAGCAGTTCTTC. As protein: CASSGSLADSYNEQFF.

The V call is TRBV6-5, the J call TRBJ1-3; TRBD1 matches at 8 bases. The V gene end was trimmed by 4 bases and the J gene end by 4 bases; junction bases not matched to a gene: 3. CDR3 size: 14 residues. CDR1 is MNHEY and CDR2 is SVGAGI in the germline V gene. The CDR3 loop reads CASSSGGAGNTIYF. The CDR3 DNA reads as TGTGCCAGCAGTTCAGGGGGCGCGGGAAACACCATATATTTT.

The chain carries TRBV4-1 and TRBJ2-7; 8 bases map to TRBD1. V shed 4 bases, J shed 3 bases, and the junction held 2 bases outside the gene matches. The CDR3 has 13 residues. Germline CDR1 reads MGHRA; CDR2 reads YSYEKL. The CDR3 coding sequence is TGCGCCAGCAGCCTCGGACAGGGCTACGAGCAGTACTTC. The encoded protein is CASSLGQGYEQYF.

The J gene is TRBJ2-3, the V gene TRBV21-1; the D call TRBD1 from the table was never checked on the DNA. TRBV21-1 is listed as a pseudogene. This CDR3 spans 18 amino acids. The CDR3 region is CASSKNAPGQDGTDTQYF. CDR3 nucleotide sequence: TGTGCCAGCAGCAAAAACGCCCCGGGACAGGACGGCACAGATACGCAGTATTTT.

The chain carries TRBV25-1 and TRBJ2-3; a possible D gene is TRBD2 (6 bases). There are 18 residues in the CDR3. Germline V gene data show CDR1 as MGHDK and CDR2 as SYGVNS. V lost 1 base and J 0 bases, leaving 17 bases between the germline ends. The CDR3 reads CASSESRGVGPSTDTQYF. The CDR3 nucleotides read TGTGCCAGCAGTGAATCGCGCGGGGTGGGCCCCAGCACAGATACGCAGTATTTT.

This clone occurred a few times. This chain joins TRBV28 and TRBJ2-7; the match to TRBD2 covers 8 bases. Per germline, CDR1 MDHEN and CDR2 SYDVKM. The CDR3 totals 15 residues. Unmatched junction bases numbered 7, after V lost 3 bases and J lost 3 bases. Written as DNA, the CDR3 is TGTGCCAGCAGTTTGGGCGGGAGGTTTCGCTACGAGCAGTACTTC. It yields the protein CASSLGGRFRYEQYF.

This chain connects TRBV9 to TRBJ2-7, with 8 bases identical to TRBD2. Trimming removed 3 bases from V and 3 bases from J; junction bases left unmatched: 14. The CDR3 is 17 residues long. CDR1 and CDR2 (germline): SGDLS, YYNGEE. CDR3 sequence reads: CASSATSLAAKLYEQYF. The DNA for the CDR3 is TGTGCCAGCAGCGCCACCTCACTAGCGGCAAAACTCTACGAGCAGTACTTC.

The rearrangement links TRBV18 to TRBJ1-2; unclear D gene. The CDR3 is 17 residues long. CDR1 and CDR2 from the germline V gene are KGHSH and LQKENI. V gave up 3 bases and J gave up 0 bases, with 17 bases separating them. As DNA, the CDR3 is TGTGCCAGCTCACCGCGGAGGTCGGGTGAATCTAACTATGGCTACACCTTC. This encodes CASSPRRSGESNYGYTF.

The chain couples TRBV20-1 to TRBJ1-2, with D tentatively TRBD1 (5 bases). Trimming shortened V by 3 bases and J by 2 bases, and 19 bases separated the two germline ends. This CDR3 is built from 16 residues. CDR1 and CDR2 (germline): DFQATT, SNEGSKA (reference sequence). CDR3 DNA sequence: TGCAGTGCTAGTGAGACAGAGCACAAAGGCAACTATGGCTACACCTTC. Its translation: CSASETEHKGNYGYTF.

In this sample, this clone turned up a few times. The chain joins TRBV5-1 to TRBJ1-1; 7 bases match TRBD1. With V trimmed by 5 bases and J by 1 base, 14 bases remained unmatched. The CDR3 extends over 17 amino acids. Looked up from germline, CDR1 is SGHRS and CDR2 is YFSETQ. DNA of the CDR3: TGCGCCAGCAGTTTTTACAGGGGACGCGCGCGGAACACTGAAGCTTTCTTT. Its protein product is CASSFYRGRARNTEAFF.

V gene TRBV28 combines with J gene TRBJ1-1; tentatively, D is TRBD1 (6 bases). Looked up from germline, CDR1 is MDHEN and CDR2 is SYDVKM. The V end was cut by 2 bases, the J end by 0 bases, with 10 bases between. CDR3 length equals 15 residues. The CDR3 DNA is TGTGCCAGCAGTTTAATCGGGACAATGAACACTGAAGCTTTCTTT. Protein product: CASSLIGTMNTEAFF.

The V gene is TRBV6-2 or TRBV6-3, the J gene TRBJ1-5, with D perhaps TRBD1 (5 bases). The germline V gene has CDR1 MNHEY and CDR2 SVGEGT. The CDR3 has 16 amino acids. V gave up 5 bases and J gave up 2 bases, with 16 bases separating them. The CDR3: CASSPQGAGGNQPQHF. The CDR3 DNA reads TGTGCCAGCAGTCCCCAAGGGGCTGGTGGCAATCAGCCCCAGCATTTT.